This TCR beta chain was identified during a study of OX40 agonist ivuxolimab in advanced cancers. In the study overall: People in dose escalation had one of these cancers: hepatocellular carcinoma, melanoma, renal cell or head and neck cancer.

V lost 0 bases to trimming and J lost 5 bases, with 6 bases between them. Germline loops: CDR1 SGHKS, CDR2 YYEKEE (reference sequence). This CDR3 comprises 13 residues. This clone was observed a single time. No patient had autoimmune disease or received systemic immunosuppression. The protocol was immunoSEQ multiplex PCR, while the TCRdb copy is restricted to in-frame clones and leaves out a portion. The sample yields about 68,000 clones, about 83% seen once. This material consisted of CD4+ or CD8+ T cells sorted from blood, taken in a trial of the OX40 agonist ivuxolimab. The chain recombines TRBV5-5 with TRBJ1-5; weak D call: TRBD1 (6 bases). This TCR came from an adult with an advanced solid tumor such as melanoma, head and neck, liver or kidney cancer. The CDR3 region has the DNA TGTGCCAGCAGCTTGGACAGGGATCAGCCCCAGCATTTT. Protein product: CASSLDRDQPQHF. The whole variable domain, filled in from reference TRBV5-5 and TRBJ1-5, reads DAGVTQSPTHLIKTRGQQVTLRCSPISGHKSVSWYQQVLGQGPQFIFQYYEKEERGRGNFPDRFSARQFPNYSSELNVNALLLGDSALYLCASSLDRDQPQHFGDGTRLSIL.